The 24 T cell receptor beta chains in this list originate from one sample, sequenced in a study of neurological immune-mediated disorders. Noted time point: longitudinal time-point 1 (baseline). In TCRdb, the 5' RACE reads were re-called with MiXCR into one record per CDR3 protein. Here the sample spans about 49,000 distinct CDR3 sequences, over 8% being singletons. The sample consisted of PBMCs. Receptor source: a woman in her thirties or forties in good health.

This clonotype has a count of ten or more. V is TRBV10-3 and J is TRBJ2-2, with 8 bases fitting TRBD2. Germline V gene lookup returns CDR1 ENHRY and CDR2 SYGVKD. After removal of 5 bases from V and 6 bases from J, the junction contained 14 bases not matched to a gene. This CDR3 has 17 residues. DNA for the CDR3: TGTGCCATCAGTCCCTCGGATGCCGGGAGGGGTGCCGGGGAGCTGTTTTTT. Translation gives CAISPSDAGRGAGELFF.

This clonotype was counted ten times or more. This rearrangement joins TRBV12-5 to TRBJ2-1, with 15 bases lining up with TRBD2. CDR1 is LGHNT and CDR2 is FRNRAP in the germline V gene. This CDR3 region has 22 residues. The junction had 13 bases not matched to a gene; V was cut back by 1 base and J by 0 bases. CDR3 DNA: TGTGCTAGTGGTTTGGCCAGGATACCGGGACTAGCGGGAGGCAGCTCCTACAATGAGCAGTTCTTC. This encodes CASGLARIPGLAGGSSYNEQFF.

The chain combines TRBV5-1 with TRBJ2-1, with D perhaps being TRBD1 or TRBD2 (5 bases each). This CDR3 is built from 16 residues. Germline V CDR1 and CDR2: SGHRS, YFSETQ. V was clipped by 0 bases and J by 6 bases, with 16 bases between them. CDR3 amino acids: CASSLAVLHGTNEQFF. CDR3 bases: TGCGCCAGCAGCTTGGCCGTGCTACACGGGACCAATGAGCAGTTCTTC. Together with reference TRBV5-1 and TRBJ2-1, the CDR3 gives the full variable domain: KAGVTQTPRYLIKTRGQQVTLSCSPISGHRSVSWYQQTPGQGLQFLFEYFSETQRNKGNFPGRFSGRQFSNSRSEMNVSTLELGDSALYLCASSLAVLHGTNEQFFGPGTRLTVL.

This clonotype is medium-sized by share. The gene calls are TRBV7-2 and TRBJ1-2; D might be TRBD1 (5 bases). CDR1 is SGHTA and CDR2 is FQGNSA in the germline V gene. V lost 3 bases and J 8 bases, leaving 10 bases between the germline ends. This CDR3 contains 12 residues. The CDR3 protein is CASSFPRGGYTF. The CDR3 DNA is TGTGCCAGCAGCTTCCCACGGGGGGGCTACACCTTC.

This clonotype occurred many times. The V and J genes are TRBV12-5 and TRBJ1-6; D not resolved. Germline CDR1 is LGHNT and CDR2 is FRNRAP. The CDR3 runs 14 residues. With 4 bases removed from V and 7 bases from J, the gap between germline ends came to 11 bases. The CDR3 reads CASGWSLGNSPLHF. The CDR3, as DNA: TGTGCTAGTGGTTGGTCCTTGGGCAATTCACCCCTCCACTTT.

In its sample, this clonotype was seen many times. This chain joins TRBV15 and TRBJ2-7; maybe TRBD1 (6 bases). The CDR3 runs 15 residues. The V end lost 1 base, the J end lost 0 bases, and 10 bases lay between the germline ends. Germline CDR1 and CDR2: LNHNV and YYDKDF (reference sequence). CDR3 protein: CATSRGRGLSYEQYF. The CDR3 region has the DNA TGTGCCACCAGCAGAGGCAGGGGCCTCTCCTACGAGCAGTACTTC.

This clonotype came up many times. This chain uses TRBV6-2 or TRBV6-3 with TRBJ2-2; 13 positions agree with TRBD2. The CDR3 has 20 amino acids. J lost 1 base, V lost 2 bases, and 10 bases had no gene match. In germline, CDR1 is MNHEY, CDR2 SVGEGT. The CDR3 bases are TGTGCCAGCAGTTACGGACTAGCGGGGGACCTCAGAAAGAACACCGGGGAGCTGTTTTTT. Its protein product is CASSYGLAGDLRKNTGELFF.

In this sample, this clonotype turned up many times. The chain recombines TRBV5-1 with TRBJ1-1; the match to TRBD1 covers 7 bases. After removal of 4 bases from V and 3 bases from J, the junction contained 6 bases not matched to a gene. CDR3 length: 14 residues. CDR1 is SGHRS, CDR2 YFSETQ, per germline. CDR3 in amino acids: CASSPGQRDTEAFF. The CDR3 nucleotides are TGCGCCAGCAGCCCGGGACAGAGAGACACTGAAGCTTTCTTT.

This clonotype was counted ten times or more. The gene calls are TRBV29-1 and TRBJ2-1, with D possibly matching TRBD2 (5 bases). The CDR3 runs to 14 residues. V lost 3 bases and J lost 6, with 15 bases in between. The germline CDR1 and CDR2 sequences are SQVTM and ANQGSEA. The CDR3 bases are TGCAGCGTTGATGGGCCCCTCGGAGGCAATGAGCAGTTCTTC. It encodes CSVDGPLGGNEQFF.

J is TRBJ2-5 and V is TRBV2; D gene uncertain. V was cut by 4 bases and J by 7 bases, with 13 bases left in between. This CDR3 has 13 amino acids. CDR1 and CDR2 from the germline V gene are SNHLY and FYNNEI. The CDR3 protein is CASSVERRRTQYF. Here the CDR3 DNA reads TGTGCCAGCAGTGTAGAACGGCGGAGGACCCAGTACTTC. The entire variable domain, with the rest obtained from reference TRBV2 and TRBJ2-5, is as follows: EPEVTQTPSHQVTQMGQEVILRCVPISNHLYFYWYRQILGQKVEFLVSFYNNEISEKSEIFDDQFSVERPDGSNFTLKIRSTKLEDSAMYFCASSVERRRTQYFGPGTRLLVL.

This clonotype has ten or more counts. This sequence joins TRBV7-2 and TRBJ2-1; 14 nucleotides line up with TRBD2. There are 16 residues in the CDR3. The trim removed 5 bases at V and 9 bases at J, leaving 9 bases unmatched. Germline-derived CDR1 and CDR2 are SGHTA and FQGNSA. CDR3: CASSPGTSGSVSEQFF. CDR3 coding DNA: TGTGCCAGCAGCCCCGGGACTAGCGGGAGTGTGAGTGAGCAGTTCTTC.

The genes are TRBV19 and TRBJ1-2, with D possibly matching TRBD1 (5 bases). Germline assignment: CDR1 LNHDA and CDR2 SQIVND (reference sequence). The ends were cut back, 2 bases at V and 8 bases at J, with 15 bases in the middle. This CDR3 has 14 amino acids. In DNA, the CDR3 is TGTGCCAGTAGTATACGTTCGGGGACGGAAGGCTACACCTTC. Amino acids: CASSIRSGTEGYTF.

This clonotype occurred many times. The chain carries TRBV10-3 and TRBJ2-3; TRBD1 or TRBD2 may be the D gene (5 bases each). This CDR3 comprises 14 residues. The V gene's germline CDR1 is ENHRY and CDR2 SYGVKD. Trimming took 6 bases from V and 0 from J, leaving 10 bases between them. The DNA for the CDR3 is TGTGCCATCAGACCGGGACCTAGCACAGATACGCAGTATTTT. It encodes CAIRPGPSTDTQYF.

Ten or more counts support this clonotype. The chain joins TRBV2 to TRBJ2-3, with 7 positions matching TRBD2. Trimming cost V 3 bases and J 2 bases; bases outside gene matches: 8. The CDR3 consists of 16 residues. Germline-derived CDR1 and CDR2 are SNHLY and FYNNEI. The CDR3 DNA follows: TGTGCCAGCAGTGAGGGGAGCGGGACCAACACAGATACGCAGTATTTT. This encodes CASSEGSGTNTDTQYF.

The sample holds one count of this clonotype. A read error may be the cause here, since a much bigger clone is one base away. The chain uses TRBV5-1 and TRBJ2-3; 7 positions match TRBD1. Germline values: CDR1 SGHRS, CDR2 YFSETQ. V shed 4 bases and J 6 bases; nucleotides not matched to a gene: 8. The CDR3 has 14 residues. This chain's CDR3 is CASSAVTGWDTQYF. DNA for the CDR3: TGCGCCAGCAGCGCGGTGACAGGGTGGGATACGCAGTATTTT.

This clonotype came up many times. This sequence joins TRBV5-6 and TRBJ2-7; D possibly corresponds to TRBD1 (6 bases). The V gene's germline CDR1 is SGHDT and CDR2 YYEEEE. This CDR3 spans 15 amino acids. Trimming took 0 bases from V and 4 from J, leaving 14 bases between them. The CDR3 DNA sequence: TGTGCCAGCAGCTTGGTTTTCCAGGGGCGATACGAGCAGTACTTC. Translating gives CASSLVFQGRYEQYF.

This clonotype was counted at least ten times. This chain links TRBV20-1 with TRBJ2-3; D unclear. This CDR3 contains 13 residues. The germline gives CDR1 DFQATT, CDR2 SNEGSKA (reference sequence). V lost 0 bases and J 2 bases, leaving 6 bases between the germline ends. CDR3 bases: TGCAGTGCTAGAGATTTAACCACAGATACGCAGTATTTT. It yields the protein CSARDLTTDTQYF.

This clonotype has a count of ten or more. The chain recombines TRBV10-3 with TRBJ2-2; D unclear. V was clipped by 0 bases and J by 4 bases, with 9 bases between them. Germline V gives CDR1 ENHRY, CDR2 SYGVKD. The CDR3 covers 15 residues. The CDR3 reads CAISESNPSTGELFF. The CDR3 nucleotides are TGTGCCATCAGTGAGTCGAACCCTAGCACCGGGGAGCTGTTTTTT.

This chain joins TRBV5-1 and TRBJ2-5; 8 positions match TRBD1. The V and J ends lost 4 bases and 5 bases, in that order; junction bases with no gene match: 7. The V gene's germline CDR1 is SGHRS and CDR2 YFSETQ. The CDR3 contains 14 residues. CDR3 loop: CASSGDRGGETQYF. DNA for the CDR3: TGCGCCAGCAGCGGAGACAGGGGTGGGGAGACCCAGTACTTC.

This clonotype was observed at least ten times. J is TRBJ1-1 and V is TRBV10-3; D is undetermined. Germline-derived CDR1 and CDR2 are ENHRY and SYGVKD. The CDR3 is made up of 13 amino acids. With 4 bases removed from V and 2 bases from J, the gap between germline ends came to 8 bases. The DNA for the CDR3 is TGTGCCATCAGTGGACTGCCCAACACTGAAGCTTTCTTT. It yields the protein CAISGLPNTEAFF.

This clonotype was seen repeatedly, ten times or more. The rearrangement links TRBV10-3 to TRBJ1-2; TRBD1 matches 8 bases. The CDR3 length is 14 residues. V lost 2 bases to trimming and J lost 8 bases; unmatched junction nucleotides: 7. The germline V gene encodes CDR1 ENHRY and CDR2 SYGVKD. The CDR3 DNA reads TGTGCCATCAGTGAGCCTGACAGGGGCTACGGCTACACCTTC. As protein: CAISEPDRGYGYTF.

This clonotype came up many times. The CDR3, as DNA: TGTGCCAGCAGTTACGGACAGGGGGCTGGCAATGAGCAGTTCTTC. This sequence encodes CASSYGQGAGNEQFF. V and J are TRBV6-5 and TRBJ2-1; the match to TRBD1 covers 11 bases. V gave up 2 bases and J gave up 6 bases; unmatched junction bases: 3. Germline V gene lookup returns CDR1 MNHEY and CDR2 SVGAGI. The CDR3 is made up of 15 amino acids.

This clonotype was observed many times. The V and J genes are TRBV7-3 and TRBJ1-1; D uncertain. This CDR3 contains 13 residues. Germline V CDR1 and CDR2: SGHTA, FQGTGA. The germline V and J ends were trimmed by 2 bases and 6 bases, with 10 bases remaining between them. CDR3 in DNA: TGTGCCAGCAGCTTAGGGATTGGGGCTGAAGCTTTCTTT. Translating it yields CASSLGIGAEAFF. Filled out from reference TRBV7-3 and TRBJ1-1, the complete variable domain reads GAGVSQTPSNKVTEKGKYVELRCDPISGHTALYWYRQSLGQGPEFLIYFQGTGAADDSGLPNDRFFAVRPEGSVSTLKIQRTERGDSAVYLCASSLGIGAEAFFGQGTRLTVV.

This clonotype was observed at least ten times. The V gene is TRBV4-3, the J gene TRBJ2-7; TRBD2 aligns across 9 bases. CDR1 and CDR2 (germline): LGHNA, YSLEER. The CDR3 loop spans 17 amino acids. V shed 1 base, J shed 0 bases, and the junction held 7 bases outside the gene matches. The DNA for the CDR3 is TGCGCCAGCAGCCAAGGTCAGCTAGCGGGACACTCCTACGAGCAGTACTTC. This encodes CASSQGQLAGHSYEQYF.